This T cell receptor beta chain was observed in a study of T cells after yellow fever vaccination. Study-wide background: Where fractions had low cell numbers, libraries were prepared from them with the SMART-Seq v4 Ultra Low Input RNA kit. The study, taken as a whole, reports: A weaker but faster secondary response was observed, peaking on day 5 versus 15. Most primary-vaccination clones recurred post-booster (approximately 96% CD4, 88% CD8).

TCR cDNA was made by 5'RACE template switching, adding a universal primer site and UMIs. TCRdb processed the 5' RACE reads anew with MiXCR; each CDR3 protein has one entry. The table has just under 600,000 distinct CDR3 sequences, approximately 15% seen once. This clonotype was recorded a few times. What it binds is unknown. From germline, CDR1 is GTSNPN and CDR2 SVGIG (reference sequence). This CDR3 comprises 15 residues. With V trimmed by 0 bases and J by 6 bases, 8 bases remained unmatched. This clonotype was sampled from a man aged 25-45 years who received the YFV17D yellow fever vaccine. The input for sequencing was PBMCs, taken on the day of the yellow fever booster vaccination. The J gene is TRBJ2-1, the V gene TRBV30, with 7 bases identical to TRBD2. CDR3 bases: TGTGCCTGGAGTGTACACTCGGGAGGATCCAATGAGCAGTTCTTC. Translated, it gives CAWSVHSGGSNEQFF.